This entry lists 18 T cell receptor beta chains sequenced from one sample in a study of blood T cell repertoires in COVID-19. Repertoires were generated with immunoSEQ multiplex PCR, while TCRdb's copy carries only in-frame clones and drops some. The sample consists of 390,000 or so clones, 90% of them appearing once. The specimen sequenced was peripheral blood. The receptors derive from a young man with active or convalescent COVID-19.

The rearrangement links TRBV4-3 to TRBJ1-5; 10 nucleotides match TRBD1. Per the germline V gene, CDR1 is LGHNA and CDR2 is YSLEER. J lost 6 bases, V lost 3 bases, and 5 bases had no gene match. This CDR3 has 15 amino acids. CDR3 amino acids: CASSQGQGSFQPQHF. In nucleotides, the CDR3 is TGCGCCAGCAGCCAGGGACAGGGGAGTTTTCAGCCCCAGCATTTT.

The rearrangement uses TRBV27 and TRBJ2-3, with 10 bases lining up with TRBD2. V lost 1 base to trimming and J lost 6 bases; unmatched junction nucleotides: 7. Per the germline V gene, CDR1 is MNHEY and CDR2 is SMNVEV (reference sequence). This CDR3 is built from 16 residues. DNA of the CDR3: TGTGCCAGCAGTTTATACCTAGCGGGAGTTGGGGATACGCAGTATTTT. Its translation: CASSLYLAGVGDTQYF.

CDR3 bases: TGTGCCAGCTCCCCGGACAGGGAAGGTCAGCCCCAGCATTTT. Residues: CASSPDREGQPQHF. The V call is TRBV18, the J call TRBJ1-5; 8 bases agree with TRBD1. The CDR3 runs 14 residues. The trim removed 6 bases at V and 6 bases at J, leaving 7 bases unmatched. CDR1 is KGHSH, CDR2 LQKENI, per germline. The full variable domain, its missing parts supplied by reference TRBV18 and TRBJ1-5, is NAGVMQNPRHLVRRRGQEARLRCSPMKGHSHVYWYRQLPEEGLKFMVYLQKENIIDESGMPKERFSAEFPKEGPSILRIQQVVRGDSAAYFCASSPDREGQPQHFGDGTRLSIL.

The J gene is TRBJ2-7, the V gene TRBV15; D is possibly TRBD2 (6 bases). The germline V gene has CDR1 LNHNV and CDR2 YYDKDF (reference sequence). The CDR3 spans 17 residues. V lost 0 bases, J lost 5 bases, and 20 bases lay in between. The CDR3 sequence: CATSRELSAGLLDEQYF. The CDR3 DNA reads TGTGCCACCAGCAGAGAACTGTCAGCGGGTCTTTTAGACGAGCAGTACTTC.

This clone was counted only a few times. This chain links TRBV5-4 with TRBJ2-7; D may be TRBD2 (5 bases). The germline V gene has CDR1 SGHNT and CDR2 YYREEE (reference sequence). The ends were cut back, 0 bases at V and 4 bases at J, with 14 bases in the middle. The CDR3 runs 15 residues. This chain's CDR3 is CASSLAAGLAYEQYF. CDR3 DNA: TGTGCCAGCAGCTTGGCGGCGGGTTTGGCGTACGAGCAGTACTTC.

V and J are TRBV5-1 and TRBJ1-1; TRBD1 matches at 10 bases. V lost 6 bases, J lost 4 bases, and 6 bases stayed unmatched. CDR3 length equals 14 residues. In germline, CDR1 is SGHRS, CDR2 YFSETQ. CDR3 loop: CASTKTGGFTEAFF. For the CDR3, the DNA is TGCGCCAGCACCAAGACAGGGGGCTTCACTGAAGCTTTCTTT.

The chain combines TRBV11-2 with TRBJ1-2; tentative D call: TRBD1 (5 bases). The CDR3 is 15 amino acids. Germline assignment: CDR1 SGHAT and CDR2 FQNNGV. V was cut by 4 bases and J by 2 bases, with 14 bases left in between. The CDR3 DNA sequence: TGTGCCAGCAGCTATACAGGAAACCCCAACTATGGCTACACCTTC. This codes for CASSYTGNPNYGYTF. The complete variable domain, with remaining parts taken from reference TRBV11-2 and TRBJ1-2, reads EAGVAQSPRYKIIEKRQSVAFWCNPISGHATLYWYQQILGQGPKLLIQFQNNGVVDDSQLPKDRFSAERLKGVDSTLKIQPAKLEDSAVYLCASSYTGNPNYGYTFGSGTRLTVV.

The CDR3 loop reads CASSITGLYNSPLHF. The CDR3 nucleotides read TGTGCCAGTAGTATCACAGGGTTGTATAATTCACCCCTCCACTTT. The genes are TRBV19 and TRBJ1-6, with D perhaps TRBD1 (6 bases). The V gene's germline CDR1 is LNHDA and CDR2 SQIVND (reference sequence). CDR3 length: 15 amino acids. The germline V and J ends were trimmed by 3 bases and 4 bases, with 10 bases remaining between them.

V is TRBV19 and J is TRBJ2-7, with D possibly TRBD2 on 6 matching bases. V lost 5 bases and J lost 2, with 22 bases in between. Germline V gene data show CDR1 as LNHDA and CDR2 as SQIVND (reference sequence). This CDR3 has 17 residues. The chain's CDR3 is CASSQGSGGIRTYEQYF. The CDR3 DNA sequence: TGTGCCAGTAGTCAAGGGTCTGGCGGGATACGTACCTACGAGCAGTACTTC.

V is TRBV5-1 and J is TRBJ2-7; D not certain. This CDR3 region has 14 residues. V was cut by 5 bases and J by 2 bases, with 14 bases left in between. Germline V CDR1 and CDR2: SGHRS, YFSETQ. The CDR3 is CASRFRASTYEQYF. CDR3 in DNA: TGCGCCAGCAGATTCCGCGCATCGACCTACGAGCAGTACTTC. The whole variable domain, filled in from reference TRBV5-1 and TRBJ2-7, reads KAGVTQTPRYLIKTRGQQVTLSCSPISGHRSVSWYQQTPGQGLQFLFEYFSETQRNKGNFPGRFSGRQFSNSRSEMNVSTLELGDSALYLCASRFRASTYEQYFGPGTRLTVT.

This clone was detected only once. The chain joins TRBV27 to TRBJ1-1; no reliable D call. The CDR3 runs 13 residues. The V and J ends lost 7 bases and 1 base respectively, with 10 bases between them. Germline V CDR1 and CDR2: MNHEY, SMNVEV (reference sequence). The chain's CDR3 is CASTRLSNTEAFF. Here the CDR3 DNA reads TGTGCCAGCACGAGACTTTCGAACACTGAAGCTTTCTTT.

The chain uses TRBV27 and TRBJ2-7; D call uncertain. Germline V lookup: CDR1 MNHEY, CDR2 SMNVEV (reference sequence). V shed 6 bases and J shed 0 bases, with 12 bases lying between them. The CDR3 runs 14 residues. CDR3 protein: CASRRQRSSYEQYF. CDR3 nucleotides: TGTGCCAGCAGGCGGCAAAGGAGCTCCTACGAGCAGTACTTC.

J is TRBJ2-1 and V is TRBV14; D might be TRBD2 (6 bases). Trimming cost V 3 bases and J 4 bases, with 13 bases left between them. The CDR3 contains 15 residues. Germline values: CDR1 SGHDN, CDR2 FVKESK. This CDR3 is CASSHGGTGYNEQFF. The DNA for the CDR3 is TGTGCCAGCAGCCACGGCGGGACTGGATACAATGAGCAGTTCTTC.

The chain joins TRBV4-3 to TRBJ1-2; D possibly corresponds to TRBD1 (6 bases). Germline CDR1 reads LGHNA; CDR2 reads YSLEER. The CDR3 totals 17 residues. The V and J ends lost 1 base and 1 base respectively, with 16 bases between them. This CDR3 is CASSQVRGGGDNYGYTF. In DNA form, the CDR3 reads TGCGCCAGCAGCCAAGTCAGGGGAGGGGGGGATAACTATGGCTACACCTTC.

The J gene is TRBJ2-1, the V gene TRBV12-3 or TRBV12-4; D gene ambiguous. The V end lost 2 bases, the J end lost 10 bases, and 9 bases lay between the germline ends. This CDR3 comprises 12 residues. The CDR3 region has the DNA TGTGCCAGCAGTTTACGAGAACGCGAGCAGTTCTTC. As protein: CASSLREREQFF.

DNA for the CDR3: TGTGCCAGCAGCTTAGGAGTTAACTATGGCTACACCTTC. It translates to CASSLGVNYGYTF. The chain carries TRBV11-2 and TRBJ1-2; no reliable D call. CDR1 and CDR2 (germline): SGHAT, FQNNGV. Trimming cost V 1 base and J 1 base, with 4 bases left between them. CDR3 length equals 13 residues.

The chain joins TRBV28 to TRBJ2-6; D perhaps matches TRBD1 (6 bases). This CDR3 comprises 16 residues. Germline V gene lookup returns CDR1 MDHEN and CDR2 SYDVKM. V was trimmed by 4 bases and J by 1 base, leaving 11 bases between them. The CDR3 loop is CASSSWTASGANVLTF. The CDR3 coding sequence is TGTGCCAGCAGTTCCTGGACAGCATCTGGGGCCAACGTCCTGACTTTC.

The V and J genes are TRBV4-1 and TRBJ2-2; 7 positions match TRBD1. CDR3 length: 15 amino acids. Germline V gene data show CDR1 as MGHRA and CDR2 as YSYEKL. V gave up 0 bases and J gave up 5 bases; unmatched junction bases: 3. The CDR3 bases are TGCGCCAGCAGCCAAGAACAGGGGCTGACCGGGGAGCTGTTTTTT. Translation: CASSQEQGLTGELFF.